These T cell receptor beta chains were read from a single sample in a study of shared clonotypes between healthy human individuals. Using immunoSEQ multiplex PCR, the repertoire was profiled, and TCRdb retains in-frame clones only, with some absent. The data contain about 2.1 million clones, roughly 95% of them singletons. The sample consisted of naive CD8+ T cells from PBMCs. Source of these receptors: a man aged 18-30 years in good health. Some clones in this sample may be carry-over from other donors' samples. Each CDR3 is given with its conserved first and last residue. The D gene is left open where the match is weak. Size is stated for part of the rows, as once, few or many counts, or as a class when the clone is expanded.

V gene	J gene	clone size	D gene	CDR3 protein	CDR3 DNA
TRBV25-1	TRBJ1-5	-	-	CASSVNLDQPQHF	TGTGCCAGCAGTGTAAATCTAGATCAGCCCCAGCATTTT
TRBV5-1	TRBJ1-2	-	TRBD1	CASSPTGQGTYGYTF	TGCGCCAGCAGCCCAACGGGACAGGGGACCTATGGCTACACCTTC
TRBV7-9	TRBJ1-1	-	-	CASSTRHPPTEAFF	TGTGCCAGCAGCACGCGACACCCTCCCACTGAAGCTTTCTTT
TRBV7-9	TRBJ1-1	-	-	CASSFPPGPNTEAFF	TGTGCCAGCAGCTTTCCCCCGGGACCGAACACTGAAGCTTTCTTT
TRBV9	TRBJ2-2	-	TRBD2	CASSVGGGRNTGELFF	TGTGCCAGCAGCGTAGGCGGGGGACGTAACACCGGGGAGCTGTTTTTT
TRBV5-4	TRBJ1-1	-	-	CASSLVGAGSTEAFF	TGTGCCAGCAGCTTGGTTGGGGCGGGGAGCACTGAAGCTTTCTTT
TRBV9	TRBJ1-1	-	TRBD1	CASSLGTGDKAFF	TGTGCCAGCAGCCTTGGGACAGGGGATAAAGCTTTCTTT
TRBV7-7	TRBJ2-5	-	-	CASSLGQGPRETQYF	TGTGCTAGCAGCTTAGGGCAGGGCCCACGAGAGACCCAGTACTTC
TRBV27	TRBJ1-5	-	TRBD1	CASSRGTGEWGNQPQHF	TGTGCCAGCAGTCGGGGGACAGGGGAGTGGGGCAATCAGCCCCAGCATTTT
TRBV7-3	TRBJ2-3	once	-	CASRTRDGHTDTQYF	TGTGCCAGCAGGACCCGGGACGGCCACACAGATACGCAGTATTTT
TRBV4-1	TRBJ2-1	-	TRBD2	CASSHLAGGGNEQFF	TGCGCCAGCAGCCACCTAGCGGGAGGAGGCAATGAGCAGTTCTTC
TRBV6-5	TRBJ2-5	once	-	CASSYPGSQETQYF	TGTGCCAGCAGTTACCCGGGGTCCCAAGAGACCCAGTACTTC
TRBV28	TRBJ2-1	-	-	CASSPGPRQFF	TGTGCCAGCAGTCCCGGCCCTAGACAGTTCTTC
TRBV11-2	TRBJ1-2	few	-	CATSPPRGYGYTF	TGTGCCACATCCCCGCCCAGGGGCTATGGCTACACCTTC
TRBV27	TRBJ2-1	-	-	CASTGTGLWNEQFF	TGTGCCAGCACTGGTACAGGGCTGTGGAATGAGCAGTTCTTC
TRBV11-2	TRBJ2-5	-	-	CASSLGLARQETQYF	TGTGCCAGCAGCTTAGGGCTAGCGAGACAAGAGACCCAGTACTTC
TRBV6-6	TRBJ2-7	-	-	CASAYKEVWYEQYF	TGTGCCAGCGCTTATAAGGAGGTCTGGTACGAGCAGTACTTC
TRBV13	TRBJ2-7	-	-	CASSAGPDESYEQYF	TGTGCCAGCAGCGCCGGACCGGATGAGTCCTACGAGCAGTACTTC
TRBV30	TRBJ1-6	-	-	CAWSAGRAGQMGHSPLHF	TGTGCCTGGAGTGCAGGGCGGGCAGGGCAAATGGGGCATTCACCCCTCCACTTT
TRBV5-1	TRBJ2-3	-	TRBD1	CASSGGTGINTDTQYF	TGCGCCAGCAGCGGGGGGACAGGGATCAACACAGATACGCAGTATTTT
TRBV6-1	TRBJ1-2	-	-	CASSEAFRGHSFADYGYTF	TGTGCCAGCAGTGAAGCTTTTAGGGGCCACTCCTTCGCGGACTATGGCTACACCTTC
TRBV9	TRBJ1-2	once	-	CASSVDGKGVYGYTF	TGTGCCAGCAGCGTGGACGGTAAGGGGGTCTATGGCTACACCTTC
TRBV4-3	TRBJ1-4	-	-	CASSQIGRNEELFF	TGCGCCAGCAGCCAGATAGGACGAAACGAGGAACTGTTTTTT
TRBV4-1	TRBJ2-7	-	-	CASSQVDLNEQYF	TGCGCCAGCAGCCAAGTAGATCTTAACGAGCAGTACTTC
TRBV27	TRBJ1-1	few	-	CASRPLVRTEAFF	TGTGCCAGCAGGCCCCTCGTTCGCACTGAAGCTTTCTTT
TRBV4-3	TRBJ1-3	-	-	CASSQDPWGTGNTIYF	TGCGCCAGCAGCCAAGATCCCTGGGGAACTGGAAACACCATATATTTT
TRBV28	TRBJ2-7	-	-	CASNSEAYEQYF	TGTGCCAGCAATAGCGAGGCCTACGAGCAGTACTTC
TRBV28	TRBJ2-1	once	TRBD2	CASSPLAGSPNEQFF	TGTGCCAGCAGCCCACTAGCGGGATCACCCAATGAGCAGTTCTTC
TRBV5-4	TRBJ2-1	-	TRBD2	CASSWALAGGLGNEQFF	TGTGCCAGCAGCTGGGCCCTAGCGGGAGGGCTGGGGAATGAGCAGTTCTTC
TRBV7-3	TRBJ2-1	-	TRBD1	CASSARDRGAYNEQFF	TGTGCCAGCAGCGCCCGGGACAGGGGGGCCTACAATGAGCAGTTCTTC
TRBV19	TRBJ1-4	-	-	CASSIMEAATNEKLFF	TGTGCCAGTAGTATTATGGAGGCCGCAACTAATGAAAAACTGTTTTTT
TRBV15	TRBJ2-3	-	TRBD2	CATSKMGGNTDTQYF	TGTGCCACCAGCAAAATGGGAGGGAACACAGATACGCAGTATTTT
TRBV5-1	TRBJ2-2	once	TRBD2	CASSSWTSGTGELFF	TGCGCCAGCAGCTCCTGGACTAGCGGGACCGGGGAGCTGTTTTTT
TRBV9	TRBJ2-3	-	TRBD2	CASSVWREGSDTQYF	TGTGCCAGCAGCGTTTGGCGGGAGGGCAGCGATACGCAGTATTTT
TRBV27	TRBJ1-2	-	TRBD1	CASSLGLRTGGLGYTF	TGTGCCAGCAGTTTAGGGCTTAGGACAGGGGGCCTAGGCTACACCTTC
TRBV6-6	TRBJ2-3	-	-	CASSYSSGGTTDTQYF	TGTGCCAGCAGTTACTCGTCTGGAGGGACGACAGATACGCAGTATTTT
TRBV11-2	TRBJ2-1	-	-	CASSGPPGYEQFF	TGTGCCAGCAGCGGCCCACCGGGATATGAGCAGTTCTTC
TRBV7-2	TRBJ1-1	-	-	CASSLYTPVNTEAFF	TGTGCCAGCAGCTTGTACACCCCGGTGAACACTGAAGCTTTCTTT
TRBV11-2	TRBJ2-1	-	TRBD2	CASSSRSASGRGGYNEQFF	TGTGCCAGCAGCTCCCGATCGGCTAGCGGGAGAGGGGGGTACAATGAGCAGTTCTTC
TRBV10-3	TRBJ2-2	-	TRBD1	CATLDRASTGELFF	TGTGCCACGCTGGACAGGGCGAGCACCGGGGAGCTGTTTTTT
TRBV10-3	TRBJ2-7	-	TRBD1	CAISGTGISYEQYF	TGTGCCATATCAGGGACAGGGATCTCCTACGAGCAGTACTTC
TRBV13	TRBJ2-7	once	-	CASSSDRNIYEQYF	TGTGCCAGCAGCTCCGACAGGAATATCTACGAGCAGTACTTC
TRBV29-1	TRBJ1-3	once	-	CSVAGYPGTSGNTIYF	TGCAGCGTTGCAGGGTACCCCGGGACTTCTGGAAACACCATATATTTT
TRBV5-1	TRBJ2-1	-	-	CASSLGLADYNEQFF	TGCGCCAGCAGCTTGGGCCTAGCAGACTACAATGAGCAGTTCTTC
TRBV5-1	TRBJ2-5	-	-	CASSLVSLSAETQYF	TGCGCCAGCAGCTTGGTTTCTCTCTCGGCCGAGACCCAGTACTTC
TRBV6-5	TRBJ1-2	-	TRBD1	CASSSSDRFFEYTF	TGTGCCAGCAGCTCCTCGGACAGGTTCTTCGAGTACACCTTC
TRBV15	TRBJ1-1	-	-	CATSPRTANTEAFF	TGTGCCACCAGCCCCCGGACAGCCAACACTGAAGCTTTCTTT
TRBV5-5	TRBJ1-1	-	-	CASSLGAKEAFF	TGTGCCAGCAGCTTGGGGGCGAAAGAAGCTTTCTTT
TRBV7-9	TRBJ2-7	-	-	CASSLVYEGAEQYF	TGTGCCAGCAGCTTAGTGTATGAGGGCGCCGAGCAGTACTTC
TRBV5-1	TRBJ1-5	-	-	CASSFDSEQPQHF	TGCGCCAGCAGCTTTGATTCGGAACAGCCCCAGCATTTT